These 3 T cell receptor beta chains came from one sample sequenced in a study of beta chain features in type 1 diabetes. Sequencing targeted expressed TCRB transcripts, as all isolated RNA had been reverse transcribed. Clones were read by immunoSEQ multiplex PCR, and TCRdb kept only the in-frame ones, dropping some. The table includes under 350,000 clones, approximately 8% detected once. The sample taken for sequencing was central memory CD4+ T cells from blood. These receptor sequences come from a woman in her late teens or twenties in good health.

The sample holds a few counts of this clone. This chain connects TRBV5-4 to TRBJ2-3; 10 nucleotides align to TRBD1. Germline loops: CDR1 SGHNT, CDR2 YYREEE (reference sequence). This CDR3 is 16 amino acids long. V lost 0 bases to trimming and J lost 0 bases; unmatched junction nucleotides: 1. CDR3 loop: CASSLGTGGSTDTQYF. In DNA form, the CDR3 reads TGTGCCAGCAGCTTGGGGACAGGGGGAAGCACAGATACGCAGTATTTT.

This clone has at least ten counts. V gene TRBV14 combines with J gene TRBJ2-1; D may match TRBD1 or TRBD2 (6 bases each). Germline V gene sequence: CDR1 SGHDN, CDR2 FVKESK. The CDR3 runs to 16 residues. V lost 1 base and J 6 bases, leaving 16 bases between the germline ends. The CDR3 spells CASSQARGLRRNEQFF. DNA of the CDR3: TGTGCCAGCAGCCAAGCTCGGGGGCTACGTCGCAATGAGCAGTTCTTC. Drawing the rest from reference TRBV14 and TRBJ2-1, the complete variable domain is EAGVTQFPSHSVIEKGQTVTLRCDPISGHDNLYWYRRVMGKEIKFLLHFVKESKQDESGMPNNRFLAERTGGTYSTLKVQPAELEDSGVYFCASSQARGLRRNEQFFGPGTRLTVL.

The V gene is TRBV9, the J gene TRBJ1-6; perhaps TRBD1 as D (5 bases). The CDR3 consists of 15 residues. Per germline, CDR1 SGDLS and CDR2 YYNGEE. Trimming removed 4 bases from V and 8 bases from J, with 16 bases in between. The CDR3 protein is CASSSRGPGDSPLHF. In DNA, the CDR3 is TGTGCCAGCAGCTCGAGGGGTCCCGGAGATTCACCCCTCCACTTT.